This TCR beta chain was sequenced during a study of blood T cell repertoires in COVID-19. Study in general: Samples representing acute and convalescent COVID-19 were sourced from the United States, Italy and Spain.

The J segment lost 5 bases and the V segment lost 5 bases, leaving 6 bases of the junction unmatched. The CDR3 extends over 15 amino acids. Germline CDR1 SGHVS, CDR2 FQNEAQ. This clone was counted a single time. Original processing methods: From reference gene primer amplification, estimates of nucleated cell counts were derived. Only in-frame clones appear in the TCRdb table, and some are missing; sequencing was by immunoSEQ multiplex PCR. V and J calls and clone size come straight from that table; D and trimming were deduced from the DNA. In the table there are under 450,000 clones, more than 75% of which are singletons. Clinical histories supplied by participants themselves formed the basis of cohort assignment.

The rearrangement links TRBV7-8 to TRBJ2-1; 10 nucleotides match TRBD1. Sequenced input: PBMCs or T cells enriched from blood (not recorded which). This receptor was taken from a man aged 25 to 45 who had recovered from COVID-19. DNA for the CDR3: TGTGCCAGCAGCGAGGCCGGGACAGGGGACAATGAGCAGTTCTTC. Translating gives CASSEAGTGDNEQFF.